This is a list of T cell receptor beta chains from one sample in a study of T cell responses to AZD1222 COVID-19 vaccine. Method: immunoSEQ multiplex PCR; TCRdb's copy keeps in-frame clones and lacks some. The sample holds some 140,000 clones; around 90% are singletons and the top ten take roughly 2.8%. This specimen consisted of peripheral blood, obtained on day 0 of AZD1222 vaccination. The receptors derive from an adult in good health. Both conserved end residues are part of each CDR3. The order of the fields is V gene, clone size, D gene, J gene, CDR3 protein, CDR3 DNA. A D gene is named only where the DNA matches it firmly. Clone size, where shown, is once, few, many, or a class for clones that have expanded.

TRBV5-1	.	.	TRBJ1-2	CASSLGTDYGYTF	TGCGCCAGCAGCTTGGGGACCGACTATGGCTACACCTTC
TRBV7-2	.	TRBD1	TRBJ1-2	CASSLEGAIYGYTF	TGTGCCAGCAGCTTAGAGGGGGCGATCTATGGCTACACCTTC
TRBV6-5	.	.	TRBJ1-3	CATLSGRSSGNTIYF	TGTGCCACCCTTTCCGGTCGGAGCTCTGGAAACACCATATATTTT
TRBV30	.	TRBD1	TRBJ1-5	CAWSGRQGFQPQHF	TGTGCCTGGAGCGGGAGACAGGGTTTCCAGCCCCAGCATTTT
TRBV14	once	.	TRBJ2-7	CASSREEVTYEQYF	TGTGCCAGCAGCCGGGAGGAGGTGACCTACGAGCAGTACTTC
TRBV28	.	.	TRBJ1-1	CASSFGELNTEAFF	TGTGCCAGCAGTTTTGGAGAGTTGAACACTGAAGCTTTCTTT
TRBV18	.	TRBD1	TRBJ1-5	CASSRDRGNQPQHF	TGTGCCAGCTCACGGGACAGGGGCAATCAGCCCCAGCATTTT
TRBV5-6	.	.	TRBJ1-2	CASSGPSGIYTF	TGTGCCAGCAGTGGGCCCTCGGGGATCTACACCTTC
TRBV13	.	.	TRBJ1-2	CASSLGHGANYGYTF	TGTGCCAGCAGCTTAGGCCACGGAGCTAACTATGGCTACACCTTC
TRBV6-5	.	.	TRBJ1-2	CASSYSLGGTGGYTF	TGTGCCAGCAGTTACTCGTTAGGGGGAACTGGAGGCTACACCTTC
TRBV3-1/TRBV3-2	.	.	TRBJ1-1	CASSPRGENTEAFF	TGTGCCAGCAGCCCCCGGGGGGAGAACACTGAAGCTTTCTTT
TRBV28	.	TRBD1	TRBJ2-5	CASRYSPGQGQETQYF	TGTGCCAGCAGATACTCGCCGGGACAGGGACAAGAGACCCAGTACTTC
TRBV5-1	.	TRBD2	TRBJ2-7	CASSLGPRAGGGYEQYF	TGCGCCAGCAGCTTGGGCCCGCGAGCGGGAGGGGGCTACGAGCAGTACTTC
TRBV5-4	.	.	TRBJ2-3	CAYCQLPCFTQYF	TGTGCCTATTGTCAGTTGCCTTGCTTTACGCAGTATTTT
TRBV6-5	.	.	TRBJ1-5	CASRRESSSNQPQHF	TGTGCCAGCAGACGCGAATCGTCTAGCAATCAGCCCCAGCATTTT
TRBV9	few	TRBD1	TRBJ1-1	CASSTNRGTEAFF	TGTGCCAGCAGCACCAACAGGGGAACTGAAGCTTTCTTT
TRBV15	.	.	TRBJ2-7	CATSRVGEQYF	TGTGCCACCAGCAGAGTAGGCGAGCAGTACTTC
TRBV24-1	.	TRBD2	TRBJ2-1	CATGGRSFSYNEQFF	TGTGCCACCGGCGGGAGAAGTTTCTCCTACAATGAGCAGTTCTTC
TRBV2	once	.	TRBJ1-2	CASGGNYGYTF	TGTGCCAGCGGCGGAAACTATGGCTACACCTTC
TRBV28	.	.	TRBJ1-1	CASTRGRNTEAFF	TGTGCCAGCACCCGTGGGCGGAACACTGAAGCTTTCTTT
TRBV7-9	.	.	TRBJ1-5	CASSGGGAQHF	TGTGCCAGCAGCGGGGGAGGGGCCCAGCATTTT
TRBV2	.	TRBD1	TRBJ2-3	CASMSWDRGTDTQYF	TGTGCCAGCATGTCCTGGGACAGAGGAACAGATACGCAGTATTTT